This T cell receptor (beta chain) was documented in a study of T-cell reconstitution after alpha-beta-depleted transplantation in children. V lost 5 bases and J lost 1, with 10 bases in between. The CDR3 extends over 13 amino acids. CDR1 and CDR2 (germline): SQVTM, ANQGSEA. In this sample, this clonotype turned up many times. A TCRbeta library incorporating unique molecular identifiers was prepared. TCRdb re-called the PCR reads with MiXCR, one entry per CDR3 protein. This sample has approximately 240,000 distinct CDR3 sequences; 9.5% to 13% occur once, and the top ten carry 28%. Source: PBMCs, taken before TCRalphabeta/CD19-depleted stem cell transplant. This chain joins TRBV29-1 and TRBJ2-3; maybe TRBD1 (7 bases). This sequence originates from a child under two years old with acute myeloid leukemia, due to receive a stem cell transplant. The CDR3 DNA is TGCAGCGTTCAGGGGGGTGGCACAGATACGCAGTATTTT. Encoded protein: CSVQGGGTDTQYF.